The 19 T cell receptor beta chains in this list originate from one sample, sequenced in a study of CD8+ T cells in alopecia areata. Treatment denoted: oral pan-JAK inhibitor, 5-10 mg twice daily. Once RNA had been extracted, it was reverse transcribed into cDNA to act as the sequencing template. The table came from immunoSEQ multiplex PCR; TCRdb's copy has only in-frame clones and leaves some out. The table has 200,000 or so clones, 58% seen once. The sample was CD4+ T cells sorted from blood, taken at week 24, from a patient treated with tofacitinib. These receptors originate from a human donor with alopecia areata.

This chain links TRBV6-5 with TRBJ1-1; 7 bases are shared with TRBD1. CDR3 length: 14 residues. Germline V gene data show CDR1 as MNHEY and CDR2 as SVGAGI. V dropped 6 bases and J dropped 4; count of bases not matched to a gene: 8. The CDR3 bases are TGTGCCAGCAGAAGACAGGGAATGAGCACTGAAGCTTTCTTT. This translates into CASRRQGMSTEAFF.

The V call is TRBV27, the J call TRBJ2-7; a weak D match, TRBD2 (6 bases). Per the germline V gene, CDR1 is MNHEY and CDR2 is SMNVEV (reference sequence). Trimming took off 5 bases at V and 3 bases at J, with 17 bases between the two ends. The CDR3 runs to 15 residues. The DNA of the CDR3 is TGTGCCAGCAGTCTACGCGGGGTCTCGGTCTACGAGCAGTACTTC. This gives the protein CASSLRGVSVYEQYF.

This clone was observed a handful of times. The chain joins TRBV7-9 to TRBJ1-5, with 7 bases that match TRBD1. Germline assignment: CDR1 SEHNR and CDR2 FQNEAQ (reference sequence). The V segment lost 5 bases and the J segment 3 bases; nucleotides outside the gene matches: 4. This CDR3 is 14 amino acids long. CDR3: CASSLGGYNQPQHF. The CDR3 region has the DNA TGTGCCAGCAGCCTAGGGGGCTACAATCAGCCCCAGCATTTT.

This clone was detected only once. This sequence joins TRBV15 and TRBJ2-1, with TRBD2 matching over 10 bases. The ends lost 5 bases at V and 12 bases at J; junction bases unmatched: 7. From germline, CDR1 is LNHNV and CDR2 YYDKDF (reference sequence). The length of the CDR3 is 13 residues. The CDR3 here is CATSSEREGGQFF. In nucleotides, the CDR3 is TGTGCCACCAGCTCCGAGCGGGAGGGGGGGCAGTTCTTC. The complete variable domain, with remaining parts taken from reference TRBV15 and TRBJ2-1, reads DAMVIQNPRYQVTQFGKPVTLSCSQTLNHNVMYWYQQKSSQAPKLLFHYYDKDFNNEADTPDNFQSRRPNTSFCFLDIRSPGLGDTAMYLCATSSEREGGQFFGPGTRLTVL.

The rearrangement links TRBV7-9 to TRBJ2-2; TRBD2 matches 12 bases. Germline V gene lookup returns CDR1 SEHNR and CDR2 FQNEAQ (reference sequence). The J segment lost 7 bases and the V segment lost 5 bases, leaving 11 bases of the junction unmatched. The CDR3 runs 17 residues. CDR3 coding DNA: TGTGCCAGCAGCACCCTAGCGGGAGGGCGTTTGATCGGGGAGCTGTTTTTT. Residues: CASSTLAGGRLIGELFF.

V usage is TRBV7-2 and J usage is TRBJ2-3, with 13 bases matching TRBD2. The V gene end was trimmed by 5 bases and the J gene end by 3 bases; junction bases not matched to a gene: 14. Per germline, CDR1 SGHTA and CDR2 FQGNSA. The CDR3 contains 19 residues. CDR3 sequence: CASSRFRLAGGGRTDTQYF. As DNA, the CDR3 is TGTGCCAGCAGCAGGTTCAGACTAGCGGGAGGCGGGCGGACAGATACGCAGTATTTT.

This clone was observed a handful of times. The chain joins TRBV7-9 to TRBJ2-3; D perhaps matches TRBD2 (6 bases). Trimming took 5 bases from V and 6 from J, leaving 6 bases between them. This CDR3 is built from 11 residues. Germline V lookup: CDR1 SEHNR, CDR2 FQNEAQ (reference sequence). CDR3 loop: CASSGGDTQYF. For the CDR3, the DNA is TGTGCCAGCAGCGGGGGGGATACGCAGTATTTT.

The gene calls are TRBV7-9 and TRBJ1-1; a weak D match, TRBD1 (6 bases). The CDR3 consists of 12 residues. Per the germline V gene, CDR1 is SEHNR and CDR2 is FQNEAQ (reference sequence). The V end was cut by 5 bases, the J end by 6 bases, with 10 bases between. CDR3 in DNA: TGTGCCAGCAGCCCAGGGGAATCTGAAGCTTTCTTT. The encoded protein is CASSPGESEAFF.

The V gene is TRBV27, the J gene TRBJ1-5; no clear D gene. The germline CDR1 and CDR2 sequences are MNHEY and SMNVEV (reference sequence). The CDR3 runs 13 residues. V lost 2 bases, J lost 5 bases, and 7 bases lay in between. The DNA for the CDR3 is TGTGCCAGCAGTTTACACAGCTATCAGCCCCAGCATTTT. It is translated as CASSLHSYQPQHF.

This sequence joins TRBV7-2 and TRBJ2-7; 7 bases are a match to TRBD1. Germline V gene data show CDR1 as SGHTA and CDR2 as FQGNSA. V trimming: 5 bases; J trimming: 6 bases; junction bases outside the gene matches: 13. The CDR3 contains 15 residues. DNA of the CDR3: TGTGCCAGCAGCCTGAAAGTGAACAGGGGTTCCGAGCAGTACTTC. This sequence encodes CASSLKVNRGSEQYF.

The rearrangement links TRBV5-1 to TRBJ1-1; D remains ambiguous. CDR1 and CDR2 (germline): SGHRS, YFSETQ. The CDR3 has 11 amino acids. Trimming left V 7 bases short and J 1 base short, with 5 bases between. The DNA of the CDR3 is TGCGCCAGCCAGGAGAACACTGAAGCTTTCTTT. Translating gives CASQENTEAFF.

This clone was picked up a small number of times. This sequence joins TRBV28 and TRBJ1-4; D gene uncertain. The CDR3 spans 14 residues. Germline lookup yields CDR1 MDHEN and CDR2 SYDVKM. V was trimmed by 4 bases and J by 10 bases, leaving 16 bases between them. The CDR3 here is CASSSGLKEGKLFF. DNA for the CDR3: TGTGCCAGCAGTTCGGGCCTTAAGGAAGGAAAACTGTTTTTT. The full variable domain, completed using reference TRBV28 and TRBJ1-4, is DVKVTQSSRYLVKRTGEKVFLECVQDMDHENMFWYRQDPGLGLRLIYFSYDVKMKEKGDIPEGYSVSREKKERFSLILESASTNQTSMYLCASSSGLKEGKLFFGSGTQLSVL.

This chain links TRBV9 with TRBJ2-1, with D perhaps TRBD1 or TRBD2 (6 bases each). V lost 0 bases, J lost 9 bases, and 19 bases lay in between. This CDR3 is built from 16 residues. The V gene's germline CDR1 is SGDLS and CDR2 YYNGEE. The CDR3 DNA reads TGTGCCAGCAGCGTAGGTCCAGCTTCTGGAGGGGGTGAGCAGTTCTTC. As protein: CASSVGPASGGGEQFF.

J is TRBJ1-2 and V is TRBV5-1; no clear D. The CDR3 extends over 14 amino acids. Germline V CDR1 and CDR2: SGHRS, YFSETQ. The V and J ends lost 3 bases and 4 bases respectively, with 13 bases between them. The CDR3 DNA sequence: TGCGCCAGCAGCTCTCTGACGGACCTCTATGGCTACACCTTC. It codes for CASSSLTDLYGYTF.

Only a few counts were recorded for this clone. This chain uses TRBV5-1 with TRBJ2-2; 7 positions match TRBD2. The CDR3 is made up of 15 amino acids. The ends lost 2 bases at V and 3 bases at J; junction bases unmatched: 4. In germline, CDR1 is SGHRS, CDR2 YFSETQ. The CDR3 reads CASSLQAGHTGELFF. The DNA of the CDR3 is TGCGCCAGCAGCTTACAAGCGGGGCACACCGGGGAGCTGTTTTTT.

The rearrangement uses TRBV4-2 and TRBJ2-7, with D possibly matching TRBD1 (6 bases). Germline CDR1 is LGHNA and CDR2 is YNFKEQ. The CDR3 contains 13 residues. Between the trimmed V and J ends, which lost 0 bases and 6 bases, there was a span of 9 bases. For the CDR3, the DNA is TGTGCCAGCAGCCAAGAAAGGGGGACCGAGCAGTACTTC. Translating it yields CASSQERGTEQYF.

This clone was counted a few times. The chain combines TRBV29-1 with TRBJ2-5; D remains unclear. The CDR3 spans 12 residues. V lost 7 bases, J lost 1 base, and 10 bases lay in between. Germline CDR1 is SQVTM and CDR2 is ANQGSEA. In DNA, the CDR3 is TGCAGCGGACAAGACCTCCAAGAGACCCAGTACTTC. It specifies CSGQDLQETQYF.

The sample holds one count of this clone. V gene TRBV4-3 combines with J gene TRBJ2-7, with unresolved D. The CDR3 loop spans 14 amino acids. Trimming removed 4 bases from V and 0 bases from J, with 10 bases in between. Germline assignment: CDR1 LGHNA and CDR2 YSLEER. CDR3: CASSPQSTSYEQYF. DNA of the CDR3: TGCGCCAGCAGCCCGCAGTCAACCTCCTACGAGCAGTACTTC.

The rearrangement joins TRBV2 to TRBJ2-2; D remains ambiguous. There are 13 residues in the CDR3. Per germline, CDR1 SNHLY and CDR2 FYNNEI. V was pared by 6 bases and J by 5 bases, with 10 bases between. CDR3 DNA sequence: TGTGCCAGCAGGAGGCTCAATACCGGGGAGCTGTTTTTT. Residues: CASRRLNTGELFF.